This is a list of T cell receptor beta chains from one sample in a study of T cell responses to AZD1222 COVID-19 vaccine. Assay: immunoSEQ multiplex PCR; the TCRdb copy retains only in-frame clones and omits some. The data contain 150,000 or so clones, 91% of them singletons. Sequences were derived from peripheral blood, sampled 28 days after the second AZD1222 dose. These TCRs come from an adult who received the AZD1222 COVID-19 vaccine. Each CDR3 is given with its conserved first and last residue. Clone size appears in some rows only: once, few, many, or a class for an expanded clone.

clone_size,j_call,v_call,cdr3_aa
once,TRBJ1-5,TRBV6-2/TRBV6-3,CASSYLPGTGFGQPQHF
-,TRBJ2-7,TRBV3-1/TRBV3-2,CASSQEQVSTYEQYF
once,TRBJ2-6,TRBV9,CASRAGTGGSGANVLTF
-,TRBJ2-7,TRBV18,CASSPGLAGAPEQYF
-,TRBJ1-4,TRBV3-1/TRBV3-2,CASRTEKATNEKLFF
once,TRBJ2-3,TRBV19,CASSIGASKGDTQYF
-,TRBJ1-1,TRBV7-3,CASSPGQGFTEAFF
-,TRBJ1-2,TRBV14,CASSQDRSYGYTF
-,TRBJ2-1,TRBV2,CASCGESSYNEQFF
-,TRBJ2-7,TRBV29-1,CSGGRSSYEQYF
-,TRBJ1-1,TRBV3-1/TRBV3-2,CASSQGGIGAEAFF
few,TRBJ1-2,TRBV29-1,CSGWEGSGYTF
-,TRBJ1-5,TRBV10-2,CASSPGSFHQPQHF
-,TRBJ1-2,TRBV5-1,CASSFEPGQGMNGYTF
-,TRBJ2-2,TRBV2,CASRIQTANTGELFF
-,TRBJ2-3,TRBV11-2,CASSRTGTSGGDTQYF
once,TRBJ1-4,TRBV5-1,CASSAYRTREKLFF
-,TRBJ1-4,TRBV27,CASSGKNRVGNEKLFF
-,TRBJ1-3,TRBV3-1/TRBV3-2,CASSHGQASGNTIYF
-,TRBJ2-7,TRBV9,CASSVTAATYEQYF
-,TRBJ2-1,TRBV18,CASSRAGEQFF
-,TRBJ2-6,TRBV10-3,CAIAGQGLAGANVLTF
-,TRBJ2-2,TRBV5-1,CASSLAQTGRVTGELFF
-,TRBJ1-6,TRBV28,CASRGGQHNSPLHF
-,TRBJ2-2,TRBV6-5,CASSLGQLNTGELFF
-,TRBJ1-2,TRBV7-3,CASSVGTASYGYTF
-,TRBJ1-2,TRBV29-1,CSVVSGGDGYTF
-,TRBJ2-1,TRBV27,CASSPWGPYNEQFF
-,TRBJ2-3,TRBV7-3,CASSFSDTQYF
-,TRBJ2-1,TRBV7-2,CASSVAGGPGYNEQFF
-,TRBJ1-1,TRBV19,CASSFLPVPNTEAFF
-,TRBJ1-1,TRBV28,CASRPWVGTVDTEAFF
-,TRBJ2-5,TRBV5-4,CASSYPGGGETQYF
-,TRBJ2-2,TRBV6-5,CASTLGGRAGELFF
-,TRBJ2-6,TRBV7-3,CASSLIQGASNVLTF
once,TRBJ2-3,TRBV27,CASIPGRGGTDTQYF